Included here is one T cell receptor (beta chain) sequence, with context. The antigen remains unidentified. The sample is drawn from a study of shared clonotypes between healthy human individuals. Turning to the study itself: CD4 naive and CD4 memory each took three plates per donor, while CD8 naive took two and CD8 memory one. Findings of the study overall: Limitation of the genetic and exposure-history diversity represented came from the few donors.

Naive CD8 populations comprised CD45RO-negative cells positively selected for CCR7, excluding terminally differentiated effector memory CD45RA+ cells. V lost 2 bases and J lost 5, with 14 bases in between. This CDR3 spans 15 amino acids. Per germline, CDR1 MGHRA and CDR2 YSYEKL. Only in-frame clones appear in the TCRdb table, and some are missing; sequencing was by immunoSEQ multiplex PCR. This table has 1.5 million to 2.5 million clones, about 95% appearing once. The V and J genes are TRBV4-1 and TRBJ2-3; D is possibly TRBD1 (5 bases). This clonotype was obtained from a man between 18 and 29 years old in good health. The specimen was naive CD8+ T cells sorted from blood. CDR3 in amino acids: CASSQPPGREDTQYF. As DNA, the CDR3 is TGCGCCAGCAGCCAACCCCCGGGCAGGGAAGATACGCAGTATTTT.